These T cell receptor beta chains were read from a single sample in a study of regulatory T cells in long-lasting Graves disease. TCRdb fed the multiplex PCR reads into MiXCR, producing one record per CDR3 protein. The table has under 450,000 distinct CDR3 sequences, about 20% seen once; the top ten hold about 27%. Sequencing was performed on peripheral blood mononuclear cells (PBMCs), taken when the disease was refractory, from a patient treated with antithyroid drugs. The receptors come from a female donor with Graves disease. CDR3s include the opening cysteine and the closing phenylalanine or tryptophan. A D gene is named only where the DNA matches it firmly. Size is stated for part of the rows, as once, few or many counts, or as a class when the clone is expanded.

d_gene	j_gene	abundance	v_gene	CDR3nt	CDR3aa
TRBD2	TRBJ2-7	many	TRBV20-1	TGCAGCCATGGCGGGAGGGCCACCTACGAGCAGTACTTC	CSHGGRATYEQYF
-	TRBJ2-7	-	TRBV18	TGTGCCAGCTCACCCTTCCCCACTAAGAGGGAATCCTACGAGCAGTACTTC	CASSPFPTKRESYEQYF
-	TRBJ1-2	few	TRBV9	TGTGCCAGCAGCGTAGAGCCTTATACTAACTATGGCTACACCTTC	CASSVEPYTNYGYTF
-	TRBJ2-5	-	TRBV19	TGTGCCAGTAAATCGGTCACGACAGGAAGAGGGGAGACCCAGTACTTC	CASKSVTTGRGETQYF
-	TRBJ1-1	many	TRBV5-1	TGCGCCAGCAGCGGGCTGACTGAAGCTTTCTTT	CASSGLTEAFF
-	TRBJ2-7	few	TRBV6-1	TGTGCCAGCACCTTCACGACCATGGACTCCTACGAGCAGTACTTC	CASTFTTMDSYEQYF
-	TRBJ1-1	-	TRBV9	TGTGCCAGCAGCGTAGAAGAGGGGTTCGGCACTGAAGCTTTCTTT	CASSVEEGFGTEAFF
-	TRBJ2-4	-	TRBV7-2	TGTGCCAGCAGCTTAGTAGCGGCTAGGAACATTCAGTACTTC	CASSLVAARNIQYF
-	TRBJ1-1	many	TRBV6-5	TGTGCCAGCAGTTACTCGAGCCCCGGGACGGCCCTCGGGATAACCACTGAAGCTTTCTTT	CASSYSSPGTALGITTEAFF
TRBD2	TRBJ2-3	-	TRBV20-1	TGCAGTGCTAGGCAACTAGCGCGGTTGGCGGATACGCAGTATTTT	CSARQLARLADTQYF
-	TRBJ2-3	-	TRBV5-1	TGCGCCAGCAGCATTGCGAGCACAGATACGCAGTATTTT	CASSIASTDTQYF
-	TRBJ1-1	many	TRBV12-3/TRBV12-4	TGTGCCAGCAGTCCAGAACCGGATTCGTACATGAACACTGAAGCTTTCTTT	CASSPEPDSYMNTEAFF
TRBD1	TRBJ1-2	many	TRBV28	TGTGCCAGCAGTTTGGGGACAGGGGCGATTGGCTACACCTTC	CASSLGTGAIGYTF
-	TRBJ1-3	few	TRBV12-3/TRBV12-4	TGTGCCAGCAGTTCGAGGATCTCTGGAAACACCATATATTTT	CASSSRISGNTIYF
-	TRBJ2-2	few	TRBV29-1	TGCAGCGTTAGCCAGATTGCAGGGTCCGGGGAGCTGTTTTTT	CSVSQIAGSGELFF
TRBD1	TRBJ2-7	-	TRBV19	TGTGCCAGTAGCATCGTGACAGGGGAGTACTACGAGCAGTACTTC	CASSIVTGEYYEQYF
TRBD1	TRBJ1-2	many	TRBV2	TGTGCCAGCAGTGAAGTCGGACAGGGGGCCTTATATGGCTACACCTTC	CASSEVGQGALYGYTF
-	TRBJ2-7	-	TRBV3-1	TGTGCCAGCAGCCAAGATGAGTGGTTCCACGAGCAGTACTTC	CASSQDEWFHEQYF
TRBD1	TRBJ2-7	-	TRBV7-9	TGTGCCAGCAGCTTAGTCATAGGTGGTGAGACAGGGAAGAATTGGGTCGGCTACGAGCAGTACTTC	CASSLVIGGETGKNWVGYEQYF
-	TRBJ2-5	many	TRBV6-5	TGTGCCAGCAGTTACTCGACCGGGTGGCGGGAGACCCAGTACTTC	CASSYSTGWRETQYF
-	TRBJ1-5	-	TRBV6-9	TGTGCCAGCAGTTCAATGGAGGGTAATCAGCCCCAGCATTTT	CASSSMEGNQPQHF
TRBD1	TRBJ2-4	few	TRBV7-2	TGTGCCAGCAGCTTAAGTGGCGGGTGGGACAGCCGTATAAACATTCAGTACTTC	CASSLSGGWDSRINIQYF
-	TRBJ1-2	few	TRBV6-9	TGTGCCAGCAGTTCCCTAATTCAGTACGGCTACACCTTC	CASSSLIQYGYTF
-	TRBJ1-6	-	TRBV7-2	TGTGCCAGCAGCTTAGGGAGAGCGTCACCCCTCCACTTT	CASSLGRASPLHF
-	TRBJ2-7	many	TRBV7-2	TGTGCCAGCAGCTTAGACGGAACGTCGAGCTACGAGCAGTACTTC	CASSLDGTSSYEQYF
-	TRBJ2-5	-	TRBV20-1	TGCAGTGCTAGAGAGAGCCTGCGAGAGACCCAGTACTTC	CSARESLRETQYF
-	TRBJ2-7	-	TRBV18	TGTGCCAGCTCACGGGACACCGCGGGGGAGCAGTACTTC	CASSRDTAGEQYF
-	TRBJ1-1	few	TRBV14	TGTGCCAGCAGCCTGAGAACCGGGAGGGTCACTGAAGCTTTCTTT	CASSLRTGRVTEAFF
-	TRBJ1-1	-	TRBV9	TGTGCCAGCAGCGTAGGCATCCGGGGTAACACTGAAGCTTTCTTT	CASSVGIRGNTEAFF
-	TRBJ2-7	-	TRBV5-1	TGCGCCAGCAGCGGGGACTTGGCGGGACAAGTCGAGCAGTACTTC	CASSGDLAGQVEQYF
TRBD1	TRBJ2-5	few	TRBV15	TGTGCCACCAGCTCGGTCCTCGGACAGGCTAGAGAGACCCAGTACTTC	CATSSVLGQARETQYF
TRBD1	TRBJ2-5	many	TRBV11-1	TGTGCCAGCAGCCAGGGACAGGGAACTCAAGAGACCCAGTACTTC	CASSQGQGTQETQYF
-	TRBJ1-5	many	TRBV27	TGTGCCAGCAGTTTATCCCACCCACGGAATCAGCCCCAGCATTTT	CASSLSHPRNQPQHF
-	TRBJ1-2	many	TRBV12-3/TRBV12-4	TGTGCCAGCAGCCCCATATCTAGGACGGCCACCAGCTACACCTTC	CASSPISRTATSYTF
-	TRBJ2-7	-	TRBV5-1	TGCGCCAGCAGCTCGAATGCCGACTACGAGCAGTACTTC	CASSSNADYEQYF
-	TRBJ1-6	-	TRBV9	TGTGCCAGCAGCGTAGGGTCTGCAGCTGTTAATTCACCCCTCCACTTT	CASSVGSAAVNSPLHF
-	TRBJ2-7	many	TRBV28	TGTGCCAGCAGTGCCCGAGAGCAGTACTTC	CASSAREQYF
TRBD2	TRBJ2-7	few	TRBV6-2/TRBV6-3	TGTGCCAGCAGCCCGATCAGAACTAGCGCCTACGAGCAGTACTTC	CASSPIRTSAYEQYF